What follows describes a single T cell receptor (beta chain). These data are taken from a study of shared clonotypes between healthy human individuals. Study-wide background: A donor's plate count was three for CD4 naive and three for CD4 memory; CD8 naive had two and CD8 memory one.

The CDR3 covers 14 residues. In germline, CDR1 is SGHTA, CDR2 FQGNSA. The V and J ends lost 0 bases and 5 bases respectively, with 11 bases between them. Selected positively for CCR7 and CD45RO-negative, naive CD8 cells excluded terminally differentiated effector memory CD45RA+ cells. Sequencing was performed with immunoSEQ multiplex PCR; in TCRdb, only in-frame clones are kept and a portion is missing. Of about 2.1 million clones in the sample, around 95% were seen once. Sequencing was done on a sample of naive CD8+ T cells from PBMCs. The TCR sequence derives from a man aged 18 to 29 in good health. Some clones in this sample may be carry-over from other donors' samples. This chain connects TRBV7-2 to TRBJ2-7; possibly TRBD2 for D (6 bases). DNA of the CDR3: TGTGCCAGCAGCTTAGCGGGGGGATACCACGAGCAGTACTTC. Its translation is CASSLAGGYHEQYF.